This T cell receptor beta chain was documented in a study of T cell repertoires in cytomegalovirus infection. Study at large: Public TCR beta signatures were indicative of both CMV infection and a matching HLA type.

TCRdb called the reads again in MiXCR, with one record for every CDR3 protein. The table has some 600,000 distinct CDR3 sequences, approximately 25% seen once; the top ten hold around 8%. The V end was cut by 4 bases, the J end by 4 bases, with 16 bases between. From germline, CDR1 is SGHDN and CDR2 FVKESK. CDR3 length: 15 amino acids. The TCR sequence derives from a human donor in good health (CMV status not recorded). Some clones in this sample may be carry-over from other donors' samples. Material: CD8+ T cells from PBMCs. V and J are TRBV14 and TRBJ1-1, with D possibly TRBD1 on 5 matching bases. CDR3 sequence reads: CASSPGWGKLTEAFF. CDR3 sequence (DNA): TGTGCCAGCAGCCCAGGTTGGGGCAAACTCACTGAAGCTTTCTTT.